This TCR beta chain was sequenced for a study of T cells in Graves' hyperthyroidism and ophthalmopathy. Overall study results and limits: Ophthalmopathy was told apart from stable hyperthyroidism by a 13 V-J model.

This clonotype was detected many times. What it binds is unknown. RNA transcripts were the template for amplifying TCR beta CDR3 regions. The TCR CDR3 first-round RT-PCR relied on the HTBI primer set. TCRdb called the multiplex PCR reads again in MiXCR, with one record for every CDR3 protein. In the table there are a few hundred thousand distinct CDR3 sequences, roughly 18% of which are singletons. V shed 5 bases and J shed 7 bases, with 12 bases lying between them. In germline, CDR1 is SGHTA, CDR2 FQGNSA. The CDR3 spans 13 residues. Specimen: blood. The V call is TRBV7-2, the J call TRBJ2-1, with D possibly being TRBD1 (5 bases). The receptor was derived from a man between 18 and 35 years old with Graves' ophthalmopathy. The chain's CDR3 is CASSDQQENEQFF. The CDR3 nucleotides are TGTGCCAGCAGCGACCAACAGGAGAATGAGCAGTTCTTC.